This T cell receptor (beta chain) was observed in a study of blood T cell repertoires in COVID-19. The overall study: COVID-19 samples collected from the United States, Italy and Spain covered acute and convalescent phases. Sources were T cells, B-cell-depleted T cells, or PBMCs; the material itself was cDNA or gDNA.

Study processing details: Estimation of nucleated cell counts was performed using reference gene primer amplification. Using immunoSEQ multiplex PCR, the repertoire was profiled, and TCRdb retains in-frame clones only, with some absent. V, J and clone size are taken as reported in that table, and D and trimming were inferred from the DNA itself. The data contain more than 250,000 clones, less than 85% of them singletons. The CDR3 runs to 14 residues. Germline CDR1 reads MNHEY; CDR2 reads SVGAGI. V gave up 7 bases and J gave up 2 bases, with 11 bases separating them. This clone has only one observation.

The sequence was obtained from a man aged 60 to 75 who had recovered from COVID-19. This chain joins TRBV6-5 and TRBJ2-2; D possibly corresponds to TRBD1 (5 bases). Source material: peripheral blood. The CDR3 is CASIRQGNTGELFF. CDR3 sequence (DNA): TGTGCCAGCATAAGGCAGGGTAACACCGGGGAGCTGTTTTTT.